The T cell receptor (beta chain) under discussion was sequenced for a study of blood T cells in healthy people across ages. This CDR3 has 12 amino acids. The germline gives CDR1 DFQATT, CDR2 SNEGSKA (reference sequence). V was shortened by 6 bases and J by 10 bases, with 16 bases between the two germline ends. Primed by a sample-barcoded 5' primer and a J-beta primer mix, a second PCR proceeded for roughly 7 to 11 cycles. MiXCR, applied by TCRdb to the 5' RACE reads, yields one record per CDR3 protein. Among approximately 1,100,000 distinct CDR3 sequences listed, under 55% were seen once. Sequencing input: blood. This TCR derives from a woman aged 55-69 years in good health. This chain links TRBV20-1 with TRBJ2-1, with D possibly matching TRBD1 (6 bases). CDR3 coding DNA: TGCAGTGCCCCAGACCAGGGGCGGGAGCAGTTCTTC. Protein sequence: CSAPDQGREQFF.